These T cell receptor beta chains were read from a single sample in a study of shared clonotypes between healthy human individuals. Sequenced by immunoSEQ multiplex PCR; TCRdb stores in-frame clones only, minus some. The repertoire holds about 2,200,000 clones, around 93% seen once, with about 1.8% in the top ten. Input material: naive CD8+ T cells from PBMCs. The receptors shown here come from a man aged 18 to 29 in good health. Some clones in this sample may be carry-over from other donors' samples. The CDR3 runs from the conserved cysteine through the conserved F or W. D genes are given only for firm matches. The listing skips clone size in some rows; elsewhere it reads once, few, many or a size class.

size	V	D	J	DNA	CDR3
-	TRBV6-7	-	TRBJ2-7	TGTGCCAGCAGTTTCCCGGCCTACGAGCAGTACTTC	CASSFPAYEQYF
-	TRBV5-8	-	TRBJ1-1	TGTGCCAGCAGCTGGGCTGAAGCTTTCTTT	CASSWAEAFF
-	TRBV5-6	-	TRBJ2-7	TGTGCCAGCAGCTTGGGTCGAGGGGGCTACGAGCAGTACTTC	CASSLGRGGYEQYF
-	TRBV19	-	TRBJ1-5	TGTGCCAGTAGTTCGGACGGTATCAATCAGCCCCAGCATTTT	CASSSDGINQPQHF
-	TRBV13	TRBD1	TRBJ1-1	TGTGCCAGCAGCGAACAGGGGACTGAAGCTTTCTTT	CASSEQGTEAFF
-	TRBV19	TRBD1	TRBJ2-7	TGTGCCAGTAGCCTGGGACAGGGGGCCAGTGAGCAGTACTTC	CASSLGQGASEQYF
-	TRBV28	TRBD1	TRBJ1-5	TGTGCCAGCAGCCTCAGGGGGCCAGGTCAGCCCCAGCATTTT	CASSLRGPGQPQHF
-	TRBV4-1	-	TRBJ2-7	TGCGCCAGCAGCCAAGGCCATGAGCAGTACTTC	CASSQGHEQYF
-	TRBV28	-	TRBJ2-7	TGTGCCAGCAGTCCGTGGACGGTGATTACCTACGAGCAGTACTTC	CASSPWTVITYEQYF
once	TRBV19	TRBD1	TRBJ1-5	TGTGCCAGTAGTATACAGGGGGGACAGGGCCAGCCCCAGCATTTT	CASSIQGGQGQPQHF
-	TRBV18	-	TRBJ1-2	TGTGCCAGCTCACCAGGAGACTATGGCTACACCTTC	CASSPGDYGYTF
-	TRBV27	-	TRBJ1-5	TGTGCCAGCGGGTATAGCAATCAGCCCCAGCATTTT	CASGYSNQPQHF
-	TRBV5-1	TRBD1	TRBJ2-7	TGCGCCAGCAGTTCCGGGACAGGGGGCTACGAGCAGTACTTC	CASSSGTGGYEQYF
once	TRBV5-6	-	TRBJ2-3	TGTGCCAGCAGCTTACCCACAGATACGCAGTATTTT	CASSLPTDTQYF
-	TRBV19	-	TRBJ1-2	TGTGCCAGTAGTATTAATCGTAACAGGAACTATGGCTACACCTTC	CASSINRNRNYGYTF
-	TRBV13	-	TRBJ2-3	TGTGCCAGCAGCTTAGTCACAGATACGCAGTATTTT	CASSLVTDTQYF
-	TRBV7-3	TRBD1	TRBJ2-7	TGTGCCAGCAGCCAAAAGGCAGCACAGGGGCCCTACGAGCAGTACTTC	CASSQKAAQGPYEQYF
-	TRBV28	-	TRBJ2-2	TGTGCCAGCAGTGCCACCCGAAGCCGCGGCACCGGGGAGCTGTTTTTT	CASSATRSRGTGELFF
-	TRBV4-1	TRBD2	TRBJ2-1	TGCGCCAGCAGCGCCCGACTAGCGAATTACCATGAGCAGTTCTTC	CASSARLANYHEQFF
-	TRBV6-5	-	TRBJ2-3	TGTGCCAGCAGCCAATACAGGGTGGGGGATACGCAGTATTTT	CASSQYRVGDTQYF
-	TRBV29-1	-	TRBJ2-7	TGCAGCGTTGTCAGTAGTAGGCAGTACTTC	CSVVSSRQYF
-	TRBV5-6	-	TRBJ1-3	TGTGCCAGCAGCTTGGCTGCGCTTTCTGGAAACACCATATATTTT	CASSLAALSGNTIYF
-	TRBV4-1	TRBD2	TRBJ2-3	TGCGCCAGCAGCCAAGTTGGGCGGGAGGGCCCGAGCACAGATACGCAGTATTTT	CASSQVGREGPSTDTQYF
-	TRBV25-1	-	TRBJ2-7	TGTGCCAGCAGTGAATTGGCAGGGACCTACGAGCAGTACTTC	CASSELAGTYEQYF
-	TRBV30	-	TRBJ1-2	TGTGCCTGGATGGTAGCCGCGAGCTATGGCTACACCTTC	CAWMVAASYGYTF
-	TRBV7-6	-	TRBJ2-7	TGTGCCAGCACCCCGAGGGAAGCGGATTACGAGCAGTACTTC	CASTPREADYEQYF
-	TRBV5-1	TRBD1	TRBJ2-1	TGCGCCAGCAGCAGGACAGGGGGCGATGAGCAGTTCTTC	CASSRTGGDEQFF
-	TRBV4-1	TRBD2	TRBJ2-7	TGCGCCAGCAGCGGACGGACTAGCGGGAGCTCCTACGAGCAGTACTTC	CASSGRTSGSSYEQYF
-	TRBV5-1	TRBD1	TRBJ2-1	TGCGCCAGCAGGACAGGGGATAGCTCCTACAATGAGCAGTTCTTC	CASRTGDSSYNEQFF
few	TRBV30	-	TRBJ1-5	TGTGCCTGGAGTGTATTGATCGGACAGCCCCAGCATTTT	CAWSVLIGQPQHF
once	TRBV7-8	-	TRBJ2-3	TGTGCCAGCAGCGCAAGACAATTCGGGGCAGATACGCAGTATTTT	CASSARQFGADTQYF
-	TRBV7-9	-	TRBJ1-6	TGTGCCAGCAGCCTGCCGGGACGGGCATCCTATAATTCACCCCTCCACTTT	CASSLPGRASYNSPLHF
once	TRBV25-1	-	TRBJ2-1	TGTGCCAGCAGTGGCTCCTTCTGGGATGAGCAGTTCTTC	CASSGSFWDEQFF
-	TRBV29-1	-	TRBJ1-2	TGCAGCGTGGGAGGGGACACGGTCTGCTTC	CSVGGDTVCF
-	TRBV29-1	TRBD2	TRBJ2-7	TGCAGCGTTGAAGCTGGTACTAGCGGGAACGAGCAGTACTTC	CSVEAGTSGNEQYF
once	TRBV5-6	-	TRBJ2-5	TGTGCCAGCAGCTTGGTTCGCCAGCAAGAGACCCAGTACTTC	CASSLVRQQETQYF
-	TRBV19	TRBD1	TRBJ1-5	TGTGCCAGTAGTATAGCCCGGACAGGGGATCAGCCCCAGCATTTT	CASSIARTGDQPQHF
-	TRBV2	-	TRBJ2-1	TGTGCCAGCAGCCAGAGGATCTCCTACAATGAGCAGTTCTTC	CASSQRISYNEQFF
-	TRBV9	TRBD1	TRBJ1-3	TGTGCCAGCAGCGTAGGAAACAGGGGACAAGAACCTGGAAACACCATATATTTT	CASSVGNRGQEPGNTIYF
-	TRBV9	-	TRBJ2-2	TGTGCCAGCAGTCCGGGACACAAGAACACCGGGGAGCTGTTTTTT	CASSPGHKNTGELFF
-	TRBV7-2	-	TRBJ2-5	TGTGCCAGCAGCTTAGCGGTCTACCAAGAGACCCAGTACTTC	CASSLAVYQETQYF
-	TRBV5-6	-	TRBJ2-1	TGTGCCAGCAGCTTGGCCCTTGAGCGGTTCTTC	CASSLALERFF
-	TRBV5-6	-	TRBJ2-2	TGTGCCAGCAGCTTGGAAGTAGCCTCATACACCGGGGAGCTGTTTTTT	CASSLEVASYTGELFF
-	TRBV13	-	TRBJ1-1	TGTGCCAGCAGCCCGTCCAGGGCGAACACTGAAGCTTTCTTT	CASSPSRANTEAFF
-	TRBV5-8	-	TRBJ1-1	TGTGCCAGCAGCTTAGGGACCATGGCGGACACTGAAGCTTTCTTT	CASSLGTMADTEAFF
-	TRBV4-1	TRBD2	TRBJ2-7	TGCGCCAGCAGCCAAGGAATTCAGGGAGGGTACGAGCAGTACTTC	CASSQGIQGGYEQYF
once	TRBV7-9	TRBD2	TRBJ2-1	TGTGCCAGCAGCTTTAGCGGGAGCTCCTACAATGAGCAGTTCTTC	CASSFSGSSYNEQFF
-	TRBV27	-	TRBJ1-1	TGTGCCAGCAGCCAGGGTAAGAACACTGAAGCTTTCTTT	CASSQGKNTEAFF
-	TRBV4-3	-	TRBJ2-1	TGCGCCAGCAGCCAAGTCTCTCAACTGAATGAGCAGTTCTTC	CASSQVSQLNEQFF